Following are 3 T cell receptor beta chains from one sample sequenced in a study of shared clonotypes between healthy human individuals (dated by TCRdb to about 2020). The receptor library was made with the immunoSEQ multiplex PCR assay. Sourced from immuneACCESS, this table was stored by TCRdb with only in-frame sequences that have V and J called. A share of the clones is absent; for the studies checked, an unresolved V gene accounts for under half, and the remainder has no known explanation. The sample has over 1.5 million clones on record, approximately 98% of them singletons. In total, the top ten clones hold 0.45% of the sample. Sample: naive CD4+ T cells sorted from blood. In light of the paper, this sample's cell subset or site label describes: CD45RA+ positively selected. Receptors were obtained from a young man in good health.

A single count supports this clone. The chain joins TRBV18 to TRBJ1-2; possible D gene TRBD1, 5 bases. The germline CDR1 and CDR2 sequences are KGHSH and LQKENI. CDR3 size: 13 residues. The germline V and J ends were trimmed by 2 bases and 8 bases, with 12 bases remaining between them. CDR3 coding DNA: TGTGCCAGCTCACCAAAACCAGGGCAGGGCTACACCTTC. Encoded protein: CASSPKPGQGYTF. The whole variable domain, filled in from reference TRBV18 and TRBJ1-2, reads NAGVMQNPRHLVRRRGQEARLRCSPMKGHSHVYWYRQLPEEGLKFMVYLQKENIIDESGMPKERFSAEFPKEGPSILRIQQVVRGDSAAYFCASSPKPGQGYTFGSGTRLTVV.

This chain uses TRBV6-6 with TRBJ2-7; D possibly corresponds to TRBD1 (6 bases). V was trimmed by 5 bases and J by 0 bases, leaving 11 bases between them. Germline V gives CDR1 MNHNY, CDR2 SVGAGI (reference sequence). This CDR3 has 14 amino acids. The CDR3 bases are TGTGCCAGCAGTACCCAGGGGAACTCCTACGAGCAGTACTTC. Its translation is CASSTQGNSYEQYF.

A single count supports this clone. The rearrangement links TRBV6-1 to TRBJ2-7; 8 bases agree with TRBD2. V lost 6 bases to trimming and J lost 3 bases; unmatched junction nucleotides: 10. The CDR3 length is 15 residues. Germline V gene data show CDR1 as MNHNS and CDR2 as SASEGT. The CDR3 spells CASSERASGYYEQYF. The CDR3 nucleotides are TGTGCCAGCAGCGAACGGGCTAGCGGGTACTACGAGCAGTACTTC.